The clone carrying this TCR beta chain was seen a single time. Its antigen is not known. The sample originates from a study of tumor-infiltrating lymphocytes in localized non-small cell lung cancer. Findings and caveats of the study: TCR sequencing covered a subset of patients with enough tissue.

CDR1 is SGHNT, CDR2 YENEEA, per germline. This CDR3 region has 13 residues. The ends were cut back, 5 bases at V and 6 bases at J, with 13 bases in the middle. The repertoire was sequenced with immunoSEQ multiplex PCR; TCRdb's copy has only in-frame clones and lacks some. The profile shows 10,000 to 15,000 clones, over 80% of them singletons. Sequencing was performed on uninvolved lung tissue not adjacent to the tumor. This clonotype was sampled from a human donor with non-small cell lung cancer. The rearrangement uses TRBV11-3 and TRBJ1-1, with D possibly matching TRBD1 (5 bases). The CDR3 here is CASSVRESAEAFF. The CDR3 DNA sequence: TGTGCCAGCAGCGTCAGGGAATCCGCTGAAGCTTTCTTT.